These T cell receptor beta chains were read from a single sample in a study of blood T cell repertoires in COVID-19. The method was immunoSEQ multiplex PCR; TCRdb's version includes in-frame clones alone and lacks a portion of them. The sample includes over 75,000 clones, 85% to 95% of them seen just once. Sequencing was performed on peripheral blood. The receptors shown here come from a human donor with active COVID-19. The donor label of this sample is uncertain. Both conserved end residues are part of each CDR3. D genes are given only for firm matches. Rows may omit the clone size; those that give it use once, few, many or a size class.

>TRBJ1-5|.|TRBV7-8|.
TGTGCCAGCAGCCCCGCCCGAGACAGAGGCAATCAGCCCCAGCATTTT
CASSPARDRGNQPQHF
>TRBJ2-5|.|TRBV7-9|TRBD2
TGTGCCAGCAGATCGGAGTCGGTTGGCGGACTAGCGGGGGAGACCCAGTACTTC
CASRSESVGGLAGETQYF
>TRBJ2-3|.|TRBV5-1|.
TGCGCCAGCAGAGGCCCGCAGGCCACAGATACGCAGTATTTT
CASRGPQATDTQYF
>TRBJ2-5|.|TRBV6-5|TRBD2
TGTGCCAGCAGTTTCCGGATCGGGGGGGCCGGGGAGACCCAGTACTTC
CASSFRIGGAGETQYF
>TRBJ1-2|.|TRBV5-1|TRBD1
TGCGCCAGCAGCTTGCGGCAGGGGGCGAAGGGCTACACCTTC
CASSLRQGAKGYTF
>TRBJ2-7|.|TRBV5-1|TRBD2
TGCGCCAGCAGCTTGGTACTAGCGGGGGGCTCCTACGAGCAGTACTTC
CASSLVLAGGSYEQYF
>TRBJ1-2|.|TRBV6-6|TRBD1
TGTGCCAGCCATAGGTCGACAGGGAATGGCTACACCTTC
CASHRSTGNGYTF
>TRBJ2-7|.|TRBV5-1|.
TGCGCCAGCAGCCGGGACTTCTCCTACGAGCAGTACTTC
CASSRDFSYEQYF
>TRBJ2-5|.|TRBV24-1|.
TGTGCCACCAGTGGTCCCTCCGTTACCAGGGAGACCCAGTACTTC
CATSGPSVTRETQYF
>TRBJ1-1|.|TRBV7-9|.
TGTGCCAGCAGCTTAGATGAGACTGAAGCTTTCTTT
CASSLDETEAFF
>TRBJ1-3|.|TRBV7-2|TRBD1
TGTGCCAGCAGCTCACAGGGGGCTGGACGGGGCACCATATATTTT
CASSSQGAGRGTIYF
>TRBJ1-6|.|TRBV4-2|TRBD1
TGTGCCAGCAGCCAAGCCGGACAGGGATCACCCCTCCACTTT
CASSQAGQGSPLHF
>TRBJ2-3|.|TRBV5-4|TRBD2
TGTGCCAGCAGCTATAGCGGGGCCACAGATACGCAGTATTTT
CASSYSGATDTQYF
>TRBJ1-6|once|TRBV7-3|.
TGTGCCAGCAGCCTCGGAGCTGATAATTCACCCCTCCACTTT
CASSLGADNSPLHF
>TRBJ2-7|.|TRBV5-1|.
TGCGCCAGCAGCTTAGATCCCGGGAGCTCCTACGAGCAGTACTTC
CASSLDPGSSYEQYF
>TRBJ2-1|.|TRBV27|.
TGTGCCAGCAACCCCCTGGTTCTATGGAGTGATAAAAGGAATGAGCAGTTCTTC
CASNPLVLWSDKRNEQFF
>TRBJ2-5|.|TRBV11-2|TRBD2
TGTGCCAGCAGCTTAGAGGGGGCTAGCGGGGGCTCGCTTGAGACCCAGTACTTC
CASSLEGASGGSLETQYF
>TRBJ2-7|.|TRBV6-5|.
TGTGCCAGCAAGTTAGTCGGACAATCATCCGAGCAGTACTTC
CASKLVGQSSEQYF